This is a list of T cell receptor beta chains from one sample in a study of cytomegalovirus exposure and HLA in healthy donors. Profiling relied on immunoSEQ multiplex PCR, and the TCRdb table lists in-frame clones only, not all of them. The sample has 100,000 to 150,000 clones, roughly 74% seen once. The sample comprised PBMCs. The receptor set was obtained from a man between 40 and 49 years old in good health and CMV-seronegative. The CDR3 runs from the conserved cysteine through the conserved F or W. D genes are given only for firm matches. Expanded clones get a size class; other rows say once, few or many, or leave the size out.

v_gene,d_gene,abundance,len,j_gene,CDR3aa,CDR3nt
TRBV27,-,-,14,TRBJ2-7,CASSLRGPGYEQYF,TGTGCCAGCAGTTTACGAGGGCCCGGCTACGAGCAGTACTTC
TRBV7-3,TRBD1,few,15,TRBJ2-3,CASSPLGTVSDTQYF,TGTGCCAGCAGCCCATTGGGGACAGTATCAGATACGCAGTATTTT
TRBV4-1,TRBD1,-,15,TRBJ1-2,CASSQIDRGGGGYTF,TGCGCCAGCAGCCAAATAGACAGGGGAGGAGGTGGCTACACCTTC
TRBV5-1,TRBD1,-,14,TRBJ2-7,CASSRGTGSYEQYF,TGCGCCAGCAGCCGAGGGACAGGGTCCTACGAGCAGTACTTC
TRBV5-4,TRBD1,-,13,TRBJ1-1,CASSQTGGTEAFF,TGTGCCAGCAGTCAGACAGGGGGCACTGAAGCTTTCTTT
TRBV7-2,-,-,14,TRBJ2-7,CASSSMTGSYEQYF,TGTGCCAGCAGCTCCATGACAGGCTCCTACGAGCAGTACTTC
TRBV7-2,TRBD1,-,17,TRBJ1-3,CASSLAGTGGSGNTIYF,TGTGCCAGCAGCTTAGCCGGGACAGGGGGCTCTGGAAACACCATATATTTT
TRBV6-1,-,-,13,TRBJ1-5,CASSEIFSQPQHF,TGTGCCAGCAGTGAAATCTTTTCTCAGCCCCAGCATTTT
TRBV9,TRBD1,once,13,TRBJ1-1,CASSGTGGSEAFF,TGTGCCAGCAGCGGAACAGGGGGCTCTGAAGCTTTCTTT
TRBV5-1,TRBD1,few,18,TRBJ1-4,CASSPNPPLGQGAEKLFF,TGCGCCAGCAGCCCGAATCCTCCTCTGGGACAGGGGGCAGAAAAACTGTTTTTT
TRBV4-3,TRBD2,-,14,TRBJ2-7,CASSQVGGTYEQYF,TGCGCCAGCAGCCAGGTGGGGGGGACCTACGAGCAGTACTTC
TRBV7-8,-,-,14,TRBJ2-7,CASSFPEAIDEQYF,TGTGCCAGCAGCTTTCCCGAGGCAATCGACGAGCAGTACTTC
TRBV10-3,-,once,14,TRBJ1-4,CAISPSSENEKLFF,TGTGCCATCAGTCCGAGTTCGGAGAATGAAAAACTGTTTTTT
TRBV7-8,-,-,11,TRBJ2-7,CASSFFGEQYF,TGTGCCAGCAGCTTTTTCGGCGAGCAGTACTTC
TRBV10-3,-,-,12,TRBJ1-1,CAISDFYTEAFF,TGTGCCATCAGTGATTTCTACACTGAAGCTTTCTTT
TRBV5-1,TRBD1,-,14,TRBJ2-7,CASSGTGGSYEQYF,TGCGCCAGCAGCGGGACAGGGGGGTCCTACGAGCAGTACTTC
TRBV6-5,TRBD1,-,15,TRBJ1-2,CASSAPGQRYYGYTF,TGTGCCAGCAGTGCCCCGGGACAGAGATACTATGGCTACACCTTC
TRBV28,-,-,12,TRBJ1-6,CASREPNSPLHF,TGTGCCAGCCGGGAGCCAAATTCACCCCTCCACTTT
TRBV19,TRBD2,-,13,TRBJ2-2,CASNSGYTGELFF,TGTGCCAGTAATAGCGGGTACACCGGGGAGCTGTTTTTT
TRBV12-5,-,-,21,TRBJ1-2,CASGNRIPTGIGSMRNYGYTF,TGTGCTAGTGGTAACCGAATCCCCACGGGGATCGGTAGTATGAGGAACTATGGCTACACCTTC
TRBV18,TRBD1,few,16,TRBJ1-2,CASYQNLQGADYGYTF,TGTGCCAGCTACCAAAACCTACAGGGGGCGGACTATGGCTACACCTTC
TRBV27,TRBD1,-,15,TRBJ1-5,CASRRTGEGIPTQHF,TGTGCCAGCAGAAGGACAGGGGAGGGAATCCCGACCCAGCATTTT
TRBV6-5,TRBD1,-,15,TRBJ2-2,CASQTRDRHTGELFF,TGTGCCAGCCAAACCCGGGACAGACACACCGGGGAGCTGTTTTTT
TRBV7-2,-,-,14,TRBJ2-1,CASSRDTSYNEQFF,TGTGCCAGCAGCAGGGACACCTCCTACAATGAGCAGTTCTTC
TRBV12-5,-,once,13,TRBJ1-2,CASGEVLGYGYTF,TGTGCTAGTGGCGAGGTTTTGGGCTATGGCTACACCTTC
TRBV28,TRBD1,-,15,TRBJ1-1,CASSLWGQLNTEAFF,TGTGCCAGCAGTTTGTGGGGACAGCTGAACACTGAAGCTTTCTTT
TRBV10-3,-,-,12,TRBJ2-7,CAIRTASYEQYF,TGTGCCATCAGGACAGCTTCCTACGAGCAGTACTTC
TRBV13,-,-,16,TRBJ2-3,CASSLGPGEGRDTQYF,TGTGCCAGCAGCTTAGGCCCCGGGGAAGGTCGAGATACGCAGTATTTT
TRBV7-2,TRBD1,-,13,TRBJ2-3,CASSRTGEDTQYF,TGTGCCAGCAGCCGGACAGGGGAAGATACGCAGTATTTT
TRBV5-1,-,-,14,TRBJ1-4,CASSLGTVDEKLFF,TGCGCCAGCAGCTTGGGCACGGTTGATGAAAAACTGTTTTTT
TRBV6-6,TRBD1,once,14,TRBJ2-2,CASEDRPNTGELFF,TGTGCCAGCGAGGACAGGCCGAACACCGGGGAGCTGTTTTTT
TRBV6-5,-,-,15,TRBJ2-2,CASSETGSGTGELFF,TGTGCCAGCAGCGAAACAGGGAGCGGCACCGGGGAGCTGTTTTTT
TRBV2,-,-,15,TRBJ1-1,CASILRTLLNTEAFF,TGTGCCAGCATATTAAGGACACTATTGAACACTGAAGCTTTCTTT
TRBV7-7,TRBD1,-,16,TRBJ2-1,CASSPLGQGRGDEQFF,TGTGCCAGCAGCCCCTTGGGACAGGGGCGAGGGGATGAGCAGTTCTTC
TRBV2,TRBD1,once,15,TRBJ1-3,CASIFYRGNGNTIYF,TGTGCCAGCATTTTTTACAGGGGGAACGGAAACACCATATATTTT
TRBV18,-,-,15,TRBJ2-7,CASSKSRQESYEQYF,TGTGCCAGCTCAAAAAGTCGACAGGAGAGTTACGAGCAGTACTTC
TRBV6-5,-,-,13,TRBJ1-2,CASSYRQNYGYTF,TGTGCCAGCAGTTACCGACAGAACTATGGCTACACCTTC
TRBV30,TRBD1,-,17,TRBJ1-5,CAWSGWGQGSGNQPQHF,TGTGCCTGGAGTGGATGGGGACAGGGAAGCGGCAATCAGCCCCAGCATTTT
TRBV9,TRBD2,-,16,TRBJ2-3,CASSVVLAGGTDTQYF,TGTGCCAGCAGCGTAGTGTTAGCGGGGGGTACAGATACGCAGTATTTT
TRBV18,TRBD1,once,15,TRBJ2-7,CASSLLTGESYEQYF,TGTGCCAGCTCACTTTTGACAGGGGAATCCTACGAGCAGTACTTC
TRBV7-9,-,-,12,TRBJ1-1,CASSDQKGEAFF,TGTGCCAGCAGCGACCAAAAGGGGGAAGCTTTCTTT
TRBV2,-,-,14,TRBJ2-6,CASSPSGGANGLTF,TGTGCCAGCAGCCCCTCTGGTGGGGCCAACGGCCTGACTTTC
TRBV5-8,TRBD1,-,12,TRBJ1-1,CASSPLGTDPFF,TGTGCCAGCAGCCCGCTAGGGACAGACCCTTTCTTT
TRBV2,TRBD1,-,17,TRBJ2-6,CASSVGQLTSGANVLTF,TGTGCCAGCAGTGTGGGACAGCTTACCTCTGGGGCCAACGTCCTGACTTTC
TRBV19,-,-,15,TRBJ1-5,CASSIVGEYDQPQHF,TGTGCCAGTAGTATCGTAGGGGAATACGATCAGCCCCAGCATTTT
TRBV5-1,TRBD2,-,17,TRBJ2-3,CASSLAPSGGGTDTQYF,TGCGCCAGCAGCTTGGCTCCTAGCGGGGGAGGCACAGATACGCAGTATTTT
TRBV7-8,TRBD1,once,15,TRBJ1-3,CASSLVDRVGNTIYF,TGTGCCAGCAGCTTAGTAGACAGGGTTGGAAACACCATATATTTT
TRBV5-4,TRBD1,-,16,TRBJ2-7,CASSSRDRRESYEQYF,TGTGCCAGCAGTTCCCGGGACAGGCGAGAGAGCTACGAGCAGTACTTC